One sample yielded the 31 T cell receptor beta chains listed below, sequenced in a study of regulatory T cells in long-lasting Graves disease. Building of the TCR beta libraries involved iRepertoire HTBI primers and Arm-PCR of CDR3 regions. TCRdb independently ran MiXCR on the multiplex PCR reads; one entry per CDR3 protein. The sample has under 450,000 distinct CDR3 sequences, roughly 10% seen once. This sample's time point: newly diagnosed GD, antithyroid drugs for less than 3 months. The TCR library was prepared using RNA isolated from PBMCs. These data were likewise used in another study, on T cells in Graves' hyperthyroidism and ophthalmopathy.

This material consisted of peripheral blood mononuclear cells (PBMCs), taken at new diagnosis, from a patient treated with antithyroid drugs. The receptors stem from a young woman with Graves disease.

This clonotype has ten or more counts. The chain carries TRBV6-1 and TRBJ1-1; 8 bases align to TRBD1. V dropped 3 bases and J dropped 2; count of bases not matched to a gene: 8. The CDR3 length is 16 residues. CDR1 and CDR2 from the germline V gene are MNHNS and SASEGT. The CDR3 here is CASSDANRGLNTEAFF. The CDR3 coding sequence is TGTGCCAGCAGTGACGCGAACAGGGGGTTAAACACTGAAGCTTTCTTT.

J is TRBJ1-2 and V is TRBV6-1, with D perhaps TRBD1 (6 bases). Trimming removed 5 bases from V and 4 bases from J, with 14 bases in between. The length of the CDR3 is 14 residues. The V gene's germline CDR1 is MNHNS and CDR2 SASEGT. The CDR3 sequence is CASSTRTVSYGYTF. The CDR3 nucleotides are TGTGCCAGCAGTACTCGGACAGTCAGCTATGGCTACACCTTC.

The table lists this clonotype with many counts. The rearrangement uses TRBV6-9 and TRBJ2-1; D is unclear. This CDR3 has 12 residues. V was clipped by 4 bases and J by 6 bases, with 7 bases between them. Germline V lookup: CDR1 MNHGY, CDR2 SVAAGI. The CDR3 nucleotides are TGTGCCAGCAGTTTGACCTTCAATGAGCAGTTCTTC. It codes for CASSLTFNEQFF.

This clonotype has only a few counts. V gene TRBV6-5 combines with J gene TRBJ2-6; D is undetermined. The CDR3 contains 22 residues. Trimming stripped 2 bases from V and 5 bases from J, with 31 bases between. CDR1 and CDR2 (germline): MNHEY, SVGAGI. CDR3 amino acids: CASSYRTPLRRILQARANVLTF. CDR3 bases: TGTGCCAGCAGTTACCGTACGCCCCTCCGACGGATTCTCCAAGCTCGGGCCAACGTCCTGACTTTC.

The J gene is TRBJ2-5, the V gene TRBV2; D may be TRBD2 (6 bases). Germline assignment: CDR1 SNHLY and CDR2 FYNNEI. The CDR3 consists of 15 residues. The V end was cut by 2 bases, the J end by 1 base, with 11 bases between. The CDR3: CASSESGLLQETQYF. DNA of the CDR3: TGTGCCAGCAGTGAATCGGGACTTCTCCAAGAGACCCAGTACTTC.

The chain uses TRBV9 and TRBJ2-1; 9 nucleotides line up with TRBD2. Germline V CDR1 and CDR2: SGDLS, YYNGEE. With V trimmed by 0 bases and J by 8 bases, 6 bases remained unmatched. The length of the CDR3 is 15 residues. The CDR3 reads CASSVAGTSLDEQFF. The CDR3 DNA is TGTGCCAGCAGCGTAGCCGGGACTAGCTTAGATGAGCAGTTCTTC. The variable domain in full, with the rest retrieved from reference TRBV9 and TRBJ2-1, is DSGVTQTPKHLITATGQRVTLRCSPRSGDLSVYWYQQSLDQGLQFLIQYYNGEERAKGNILERFSAQQFPDLHSELNLSSLELGDSALYFCASSVAGTSLDEQFFGPGTRLTVL.

The chain links TRBV30 to TRBJ2-4; 8 bases line up with TRBD2. The germline V gene encodes CDR1 GTSNPN and CDR2 SVGIG (reference sequence). The length of the CDR3 is 16 residues. The DNA for the CDR3 is TGTGAGAACGGGGGGGGGCAGGTTCTAGCCAAAAACATTCAGTACTTC. Its translation: CENGGGQVLAKNIQYF. Variable domain in full (rest from reference TRBV30 and TRBJ2-4): SQTIHQWPATLVQPVGSPLSLECTVEGTSNPNLYWYRQAAGRGLQLLFYSVGIGQISSEVPQNLSASRPQDRQFILSSKKLLLSDSGFYLCENGGGQVLAKNIQYFGAGTRLSVL.

This clonotype was detected ten times or more. The V and J genes are TRBV7-2 and TRBJ2-3; TRBD2 agrees at 10 bases. The CDR3 spans 17 residues. Germline V gene sequence: CDR1 SGHTA, CDR2 FQGNSA. Trimming at V came to 3 bases and at J to 1 base, leaving 7 bases not matched to a gene. Here the CDR3 reads CASSFVLAGGRTDTQYF. The DNA for the CDR3 is TGTGCCAGCAGCTTCGTGTTAGCGGGAGGACGCACAGATACGCAGTATTTT. Full variable domain (remainder filled in from reference TRBV7-2 and TRBJ2-3): GAGVSQSPSNKVTEKGKDVELRCDPISGHTALYWYRQSLGQGLEFLIYFQGNSAPDKSGLPSDRFSAERTGGSVSTLTIQRTQQEDSAVYLCASSFVLAGGRTDTQYFGPGTRLTVL.

This clonotype was seen at least ten times. This chain's CDR3 is CASSPQTMDEKLFF. The CDR3 coding sequence is TGTGCCAGCTCACCACAGACGATGGATGAAAAACTGTTTTTT. The J gene is TRBJ1-4, the V gene TRBV18; D is ambiguous. The germline V gene has CDR1 KGHSH and CDR2 LQKENI. V was shortened by 1 base and J by 6 bases, with 9 bases between the two germline ends. CDR3 length: 14 amino acids.

This clonotype occurred many times. The chain combines TRBV10-3 with TRBJ2-1; possibly TRBD1 for D (5 bases). Trimming shortened V by 9 bases and J by 6 bases, and 21 bases separated the two germline ends. The CDR3 consists of 15 residues. Per the germline V gene, CDR1 is ENHRY and CDR2 is SYGVKD. The CDR3 is CAISSSKTVSNEQFF. CDR3 nucleotide sequence: TGTGCCATTTCATCCTCAAAGACAGTAAGCAATGAGCAGTTCTTC.

This clonotype showed up many times. V gene TRBV13 combines with J gene TRBJ1-2; D not certain. CDR1 is PRHDT and CDR2 is FYEKMQ in the germline V gene (reference sequence). This CDR3 is built from 12 residues. V shed 5 bases and J shed 7 bases, with 11 bases lying between them. CDR3 bases: TGTGCCAGCAGCGTCCGAGGGAGTGGCTACACCTTC. As protein: CASSVRGSGYTF.

This clonotype appeared a few times. The gene calls are TRBV12-3 or TRBV12-4 and TRBJ1-3, with D possibly matching TRBD1 (6 bases). Trimming stripped 3 bases from V and 0 bases from J, with 15 bases between. The CDR3 covers 17 residues. CDR3 nucleotide sequence: TGTGCCAGCAGTTTTTCTTATACAGGGTACTCTGGAAACACCATATATTTT. Translated: CASSFSYTGYSGNTIYF.

V usage is TRBV20-1 and J usage is TRBJ1-5; tentative D call: TRBD1 (6 bases). The CDR3 spans 16 residues. Trimming stripped 4 bases from V and 3 bases from J, with 19 bases between. Germline V CDR1 and CDR2: DFQATT, SNEGSKA (reference sequence). The CDR3: CSAINSRRDTNQPQHF. The CDR3, as DNA: TGCAGTGCTATTAACTCCCGCCGGGACACCAATCAGCCCCAGCATTTT.

There are a few counts of this clonotype. The genes are TRBV12-3 or TRBV12-4 and TRBJ1-2, with TRBD1 matching over 9 bases. The CDR3 is made up of 14 amino acids. The trim removed 6 bases at V and 0 bases at J, leaving 2 bases unmatched. CDR3 nucleotide sequence: TGTGCCAGCAGGACAGGGGGATCTAACTATGGCTACACCTTC. This gives the protein CASRTGGSNYGYTF.

This clonotype was seen repeatedly, ten times or more. The chain uses TRBV2 and TRBJ1-2; D is undetermined. The ends were cut back, 2 bases at V and 2 bases at J, with 12 bases in the middle. Germline values: CDR1 SNHLY, CDR2 FYNNEI. The CDR3 is made up of 15 amino acids. CDR3 region: CASSEHHLSNYGYTF. CDR3 DNA: TGTGCCAGCAGTGAACATCACCTTTCCAACTATGGCTACACCTTC.

This clonotype was found many times. V is TRBV6-2 or TRBV6-3 and J is TRBJ1-1, with 7 bases identical to TRBD1. The CDR3 runs to 16 residues. Germline V lookup: CDR1 MNHEY, CDR2 SVGEGT. V was pared by 7 bases and J by 0 bases, with 11 bases of the junction left unmatched. Here the CDR3 DNA reads TGTGCCAGCATTCGCAGAACGGGACAGATGAACACTGAAGCTTTCTTT. It yields the protein CASIRRTGQMNTEAFF.

At least ten counts were recorded for this clonotype. The chain has TRBV18 and TRBJ1-4, with 7 bases fitting TRBD1. Per the germline V gene, CDR1 is KGHSH and CDR2 is LQKENI. The V and J ends lost 3 bases and 7 bases, in that order; junction bases with no gene match: 14. The CDR3 consists of 17 residues. The CDR3 is CASSPPKPQGVGEKLFF. The CDR3 coding sequence is TGTGCCAGCTCACCCCCGAAACCCCAGGGGGTTGGTGAAAAACTGTTTTTT.

This clonotype has ten or more counts. This chain links TRBV5-1 with TRBJ1-1; D possibly corresponds to TRBD1 (6 bases). Trimming removed 2 bases from V and 1 base from J, with 9 bases in between. The CDR3 is made up of 14 amino acids. The V gene's germline CDR1 is SGHRS and CDR2 YFSETQ. The CDR3: CASSFDRPNTEAFF. Written as DNA, the CDR3 is TGCGCCAGCAGCTTTGACAGGCCGAACACTGAAGCTTTCTTT. The complete variable domain, with remaining parts taken from reference TRBV5-1 and TRBJ1-1, reads KAGVTQTPRYLIKTRGQQVTLSCSPISGHRSVSWYQQTPGQGLQFLFEYFSETQRNKGNFPGRFSGRQFSNSRSEMNVSTLELGDSALYLCASSFDRPNTEAFFGQGTRLTVV.

This clonotype was counted at least ten times. V is TRBV6-5 and J is TRBJ1-2; D gene ambiguous. Trimming left V 4 bases short and J 5 bases short, with 14 bases between. The CDR3 is 14 amino acids. Per germline, CDR1 MNHEY and CDR2 SVGAGI. The CDR3 loop reads CASSFAPGVYGYTF. CDR3 nucleotides: TGTGCCAGCAGTTTTGCTCCGGGAGTTTATGGCTACACCTTC.

This clonotype was seen a handful of times. The DNA of the CDR3 is TGTGCCAGCAGGGGCCTTAGGAGACAAGAGACCCAGTACTTC. It is translated as CASRGLRRQETQYF. V usage is TRBV11-1 and J usage is TRBJ2-5, with D unclear. V was trimmed by 6 bases and J by 2 bases, leaving 13 bases between them. The V gene's germline CDR1 is SGHAT and CDR2 FQDESV (reference sequence). CDR3 length equals 14 residues.

The chain recombines TRBV19 with TRBJ2-5; unclear D gene. Germline CDR1 reads LNHDA; CDR2 reads SQIVND (reference sequence). The CDR3 runs 14 residues. V lost 3 bases, J lost 3 bases, and 11 bases lay in between. The DNA for the CDR3 is TGTGCCAGTAGTATGCCAGGCGGTGAAGAGACCCAGTACTTC. It specifies CASSMPGGEETQYF. Complete variable domain (other parts from reference TRBV19 and TRBJ2-5): DGGITQSPKYLFRKEGQNVTLSCEQNLNHDAMYWYRQDPGQGLRLIYYSQIVNDFQKGDIAEGYSVSREKKESFPLTVTSAQKNPTAFYLCASSMPGGEETQYFGPGTRLLVL.

Ten or more counts support this clonotype. This chain connects TRBV27 to TRBJ1-1; TRBD1 matches at 7 bases. V lost 7 bases and J lost 7; bases outside the gene matches: 18. The CDR3 is made up of 16 amino acids. From germline, CDR1 is MNHEY and CDR2 SMNVEV (reference sequence). The CDR3 loop reads CASTPSTTGLLDEAFF. CDR3 nucleotides: TGTGCCAGCACCCCCTCCACGACAGGGTTACTGGATGAAGCTTTCTTT.

The J gene is TRBJ2-1, the V gene TRBV9, with D perhaps TRBD2 (6 bases). In germline, CDR1 is SGDLS, CDR2 YYNGEE. The CDR3 consists of 16 residues. V lost 1 base, J lost 4 bases, and 15 bases lay in between. CDR3 sequence: CASSVLSLAAYNEQFF. CDR3 sequence (DNA): TGTGCCAGCAGCGTACTCTCCTTAGCGGCTTACAATGAGCAGTTCTTC.

This clonotype was observed many times. The J gene is TRBJ2-5, the V gene TRBV7-9; perhaps D is TRBD1 or TRBD2 (5 bases each). With 5 bases removed from V and 6 bases from J, the gap between germline ends came to 19 bases. The CDR3 consists of 15 residues. Germline CDR1 reads SEHNR; CDR2 reads FQNEAQ (reference sequence). CDR3: CASSRDEPRGQTQYF. The CDR3 bases are TGTGCCAGCAGCCGGGACGAACCTCGCGGGCAGACCCAGTACTTC.

The chain has TRBV2 and TRBJ1-1; 7 positions agree with TRBD1. The CDR3 is made up of 15 amino acids. The junction had 13 bases not matched to a gene; V was cut back by 8 bases and J by 4 bases. Germline V gene sequence: CDR1 SNHLY, CDR2 FYNNEI. CDR3 bases: TGTGCCAGCTCCGCTAACAGGGGTAAGGGCACTGAAGCTTTCTTT. It is translated as CASSANRGKGTEAFF. Combining the CDR3 with reference TRBV2 and TRBJ1-1 gives the whole variable domain EPEVTQTPSHQVTQMGQEVILRCVPISNHLYFYWYRQILGQKVEFLVSFYNNEISEKSEIFDDQFSVERPDGSNFTLKIRSTKLEDSAMYFCASSANRGKGTEAFFGQGTRLTVV.

V usage is TRBV20-1 and J usage is TRBJ2-2; no definite D call. Trimming removed 0 bases at V and 4 bases at J, with 12 bases between. There are 15 residues in the CDR3. Germline lookup yields CDR1 DFQATT and CDR2 SNEGSKA (reference sequence). The CDR3 bases are TGCAGTGCTAGAGATCGTAGGATTCTCACCGGGGAGCTGTTTTTT. Translation gives CSARDRRILTGELFF.

Only a few counts were recorded for this clonotype. The chain has TRBV6-2 or TRBV6-3 and TRBJ1-1; 10 positions agree with TRBD1. Germline CDR1 is MNHEY and CDR2 is SVGEGT. J lost 5 bases, V lost 7 bases, and 10 bases had no gene match. The CDR3 runs 15 residues. In DNA, the CDR3 is TGTGCCAGCACCCGCGTGGACAGGGGGTGGACTGAAGCTTTCTTT. It codes for CASTRVDRGWTEAFF.

This clonotype appeared many times. The rearrangement uses TRBV5-1 and TRBJ2-2; D uncertain. The V end was cut by 4 bases, the J end by 9 bases, with 13 bases between. This CDR3 has 13 residues. The germline CDR1 and CDR2 sequences are SGHRS and YFSETQ. The CDR3 DNA reads TGCGCCAGCAGCCCTGGACCGATCCGGGAGCTGTTTTTT. It specifies CASSPGPIRELFF.

This clonotype showed up just once. A much larger clone lies one base from this, so it may be a read error. The chain couples TRBV27 to TRBJ1-1; unclear D gene. The length of the CDR3 is 13 residues. Germline V gene sequence: CDR1 MNHEY, CDR2 SMNVEV (reference sequence). V lost 6 bases to trimming and J lost 8 bases, with 16 bases between them. The CDR3 region is CASSPGVNIEAFF. Here the CDR3 DNA reads TGTGCCAGCAGCCCTGGAGTCAACATCGAAGCTTTCTTT.

The gene calls are TRBV9 and TRBJ1-2; D uncertain. From germline, CDR1 is SGDLS and CDR2 YYNGEE. Trimming cost V 4 bases and J 10 bases, with 14 bases left between them. The CDR3 sequence is 12 residues long. CDR3 sequence (DNA): TGTGCCAGCAGCCCCCGGGAGCGGCCCTACACCTTC. Amino acid sequence: CASSPRERPYTF.

This clonotype occurred many times. This sequence joins TRBV29-1 and TRBJ2-6, with TRBD2 identical over 8 bases. After removal of 1 base from V and 5 bases from J, the junction contained 4 bases not matched to a gene. This CDR3 comprises 15 residues. Germline V gene data show CDR1 as SQVTM and CDR2 as ANQGSEA. CDR3 loop: CSVEVGRARANVLTF. In DNA, the CDR3 is TGCAGCGTTGAAGTCGGGAGGGCCCGGGCCAACGTCCTGACTTTC. Full variable domain (remainder filled in from reference TRBV29-1 and TRBJ2-6): SAVISQKPSRDICQRGTSLTIQCQVDSQVTMMFWYRQQPGQSLTLIATANQGSEATYESGFVIDKFPISRPNLTFSTLTVSNMSPEDSSIYLCSVEVGRARANVLTFGAGSRLTVL.